Listed below are T cell receptor beta chains from one sample, sequenced in a study of blood T cell repertoires in COVID-19. This table comes from immunoSEQ multiplex PCR, and its TCRdb copy is limited to in-frame clones, with some not included. The table lists 75,000 to 80,000 clones, more than 75% of them singletons. Sequenced sample: peripheral blood. These receptors all come from a human donor in a cohort sampled during active COVID-19. Each CDR3 is given with its conserved first and last residue. A D gene is named only where the DNA matches it firmly.

d_call,v_call,j_call,cdr3_aa
TRBD2,TRBV7-9,TRBJ2-1,CASSPLGRGVDTEQFF
TRBD1,TRBV5-1,TRBJ2-3,CASSLQGATDTQYF
TRBD2,TRBV6-2/TRBV6-3,TRBJ2-1,CASSYSDREGEQFF
NA,TRBV3-1/TRBV3-2,TRBJ1-1,CASSQDTTANTEAFF
NA,TRBV19,TRBJ2-7,CASSRTETYEQYF
TRBD2,TRBV7-9,TRBJ2-7,CASSLSTSGAYEQYF
NA,TRBV12-3/TRBV12-4,TRBJ1-5,CASSLTGNQPQHF
TRBD1,TRBV19,TRBJ1-6,CASSIQGASNSPLHF
NA,TRBV6-1,TRBJ2-7,CASSESPGENREQYF
TRBD2,TRBV7-3,TRBJ2-3,CASSPQLAGGLDTQYF
NA,TRBV5-1,TRBJ1-5,CASSTSPLSGNQPQHF
TRBD1,TRBV7-3,TRBJ2-5,CASSVYRGPQETQYF
NA,TRBV3-1/TRBV3-2,TRBJ1-1,CASSQANTEAFF
NA,TRBV11-2,TRBJ1-1,CASSLGSLLMGAFF
TRBD1,TRBV7-9,TRBJ1-1,CASRLTGESEAFF
NA,TRBV11-2,TRBJ2-7,CASSLAGVEVYEQYF
TRBD1,TRBV7-9,TRBJ2-5,CASRNTGQGRETQYF
NA,TRBV4-3,TRBJ1-3,CASSERREASSGNTIYF
TRBD2,TRBV7-2,TRBJ2-1,CASTSGGGEVYEQFF
TRBD1,TRBV6-5,TRBJ1-5,CASSSQGIYQPQHF
NA,TRBV9,TRBJ1-3,CASSALTSSGNTIYF
TRBD1,TRBV27,TRBJ1-1,CASSLKGGETEAFF
NA,TRBV7-2,TRBJ1-2,CASSLVEGNGYTF
TRBD1,TRBV6-5,TRBJ1-5,CASSYSGTGNQPQHF
NA,TRBV19,TRBJ1-6,CASTGGESPLHF
TRBD1,TRBV5-1,TRBJ1-1,CASSQKYRGLEAFF
NA,TRBV19,TRBJ1-6,CASSIGGLRSPLHF
NA,TRBV6-2/TRBV6-3,TRBJ1-6,CASSYSISRASPLHF
TRBD1,TRBV19,TRBJ1-5,CASSEGQALGNQPQHF
TRBD1,TRBV6-2/TRBV6-3,TRBJ2-7,CASSTDRETFYEQYF
TRBD1,TRBV9,TRBJ2-3,CASSRATGNADTQYF
TRBD1,TRBV10-3,TRBJ2-5,CATTRGQTETQYF
TRBD1,TRBV7-2,TRBJ1-2,CASSLARAGGYYGYTF
NA,TRBV7-9,TRBJ2-5,CASSLRDFETQYF
NA,TRBV6-2/TRBV6-3,TRBJ2-3,CASSYQLQAITDTQYF
NA,TRBV14,TRBJ2-2,CASSQGPGAITGELFF
TRBD2,TRBV5-1,TRBJ2-5,CASSLASSGNQETQYF
NA,TRBV7-8,TRBJ1-1,CASSLLSGNTEAFF
NA,TRBV7-2,TRBJ1-2,CASSLTENYGYTF
NA,TRBV7-9,TRBJ2-2,CASSSYSRGAGELFF
TRBD2,TRBV5-1,TRBJ2-1,CASSLPTSGEVVGFSYNEQFF
TRBD1,TRBV6-1,TRBJ1-5,CASSGIFRTGMGQPQHF
TRBD2,TRBV7-6,TRBJ2-3,CASSLFAGGPGDTQYF
TRBD2,TRBV7-2,TRBJ2-3,CASSPSGGADTQYF
TRBD1,TRBV18,TRBJ2-7,CASSPGTAYEQYF
NA,TRBV29-1,TRBJ1-1,CSVDSGPPEAFF
TRBD2,TRBV3-1/TRBV3-2,TRBJ2-1,CASSQDVPSGVYNEQFF
TRBD1,TRBV12-5,TRBJ1-2,CASGTTGEVNYGYTF
TRBD1,TRBV5-6,TRBJ1-2,CASSLGGQASYGYTF
NA,TRBV9,TRBJ2-1,CASSRNNEQFF
NA,TRBV5-1,TRBJ2-7,CASSLAGNEQYF
NA,TRBV9,TRBJ1-2,CASPAAGGYTF
NA,TRBV6-5,TRBJ2-7,CASSYSPRGEQYF
TRBD1,TRBV5-1,TRBJ2-5,CASSYGQGEETQYF